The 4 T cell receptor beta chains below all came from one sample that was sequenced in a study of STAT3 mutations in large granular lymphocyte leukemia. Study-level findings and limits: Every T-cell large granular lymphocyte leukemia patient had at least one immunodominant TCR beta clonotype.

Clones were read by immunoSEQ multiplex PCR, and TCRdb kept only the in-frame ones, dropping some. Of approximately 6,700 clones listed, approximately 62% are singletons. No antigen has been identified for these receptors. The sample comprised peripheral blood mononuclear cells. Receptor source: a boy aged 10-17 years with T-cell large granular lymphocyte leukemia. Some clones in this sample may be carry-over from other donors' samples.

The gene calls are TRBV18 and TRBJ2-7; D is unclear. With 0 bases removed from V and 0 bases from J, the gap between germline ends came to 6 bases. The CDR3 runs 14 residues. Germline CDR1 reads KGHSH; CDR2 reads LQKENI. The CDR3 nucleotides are TGTGCCAGCTCACCACCGGGGTTCTCCTACGAGCAGTACTTC. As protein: CASSPPGFSYEQYF. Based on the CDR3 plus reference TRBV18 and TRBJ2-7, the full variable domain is NAGVMQNPRHLVRRRGQEARLRCSPMKGHSHVYWYRQLPEEGLKFMVYLQKENIIDESGMPKERFSAEFPKEGPSILRIQQVVRGDSAAYFCASSPPGFSYEQYFGPGTRLTVT.

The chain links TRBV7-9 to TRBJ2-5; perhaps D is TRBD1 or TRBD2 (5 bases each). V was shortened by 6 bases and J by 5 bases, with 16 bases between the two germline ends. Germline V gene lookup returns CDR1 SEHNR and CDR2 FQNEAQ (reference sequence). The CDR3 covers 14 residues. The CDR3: CASRGTATGETQYF. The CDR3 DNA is TGTGCCAGCAGAGGGACCGCTACGGGGGAGACCCAGTACTTC.

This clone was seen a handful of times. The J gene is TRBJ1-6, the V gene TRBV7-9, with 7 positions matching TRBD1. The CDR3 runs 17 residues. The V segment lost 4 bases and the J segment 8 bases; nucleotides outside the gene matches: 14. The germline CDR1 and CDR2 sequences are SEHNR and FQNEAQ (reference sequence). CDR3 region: CASSSRQNRDSHSPLHF. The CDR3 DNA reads TGTGCCAGCAGCTCCCGACAGAACCGGGACAGTCATTCACCCCTCCACTTT.

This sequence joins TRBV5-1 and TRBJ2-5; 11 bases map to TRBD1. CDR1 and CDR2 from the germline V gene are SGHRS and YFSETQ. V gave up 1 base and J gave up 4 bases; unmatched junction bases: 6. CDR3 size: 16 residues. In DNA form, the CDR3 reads TGCGCCAGCAGCTTGTGGACAGGGGGCGCGGGAGAGACCCAGTACTTC. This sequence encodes CASSLWTGGAGETQYF. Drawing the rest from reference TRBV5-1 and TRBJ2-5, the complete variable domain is KAGVTQTPRYLIKTRGQQVTLSCSPISGHRSVSWYQQTPGQGLQFLFEYFSETQRNKGNFPGRFSGRQFSNSRSEMNVSTLELGDSALYLCASSLWTGGAGETQYFGPGTRLLVL.